Described below is a single T cell receptor (beta chain) sequence and its context. The CDR3 is 16 amino acids. Germline assignment: CDR1 MDHEN and CDR2 SYDVKM. V dropped 5 bases and J dropped 6 bases, with 20 bases sitting between them. Added to each PCR by spiking were synthetic TCR analog templates. The table came from immunoSEQ multiplex PCR; TCRdb's copy has only in-frame clones and leaves some out. Seen here are fewer than 45,000 clones, roughly four fifths observed once, and the top ten hold 6.8%. The time point here: pretreatment peripheral blood. This record belongs to a study of PD-L1 blockade in urothelial cancer. The overall study: Blood gave a median roughly 150,000 T cells.

The sequencing here drew on PBMCs, taken around atezolizumab (anti-PD-L1) treatment. The TCR originated in a man aged 55 to 69 with urothelial cancer. The chain joins TRBV28 to TRBJ1-5; possibly TRBD1 for D (6 bases). For the CDR3, the DNA is TGTGCCAGCAGTGACATTTTGGGGGCCTGGGGTCAGCCCCAGCATTTT. It codes for CASSDILGAWGQPQHF.